This TCR beta chain was retrieved from a study of T-cell memory formation after mild COVID-19. As regards this clonotype: The antigen is not known.

Broader study findings: Some clones that responded were present in memory (sampled pre-infection), which suggests cross-reactive memory joined.

Researchers used 5'RACE with constant-segment primers to make TCR alpha and TCR beta cDNA libraries that carry sample barcodes and UMIs. TCRdb reprocessed the 5' RACE reads via MiXCR and lists one record per CDR3 protein. The repertoire includes over 150,000 distinct CDR3 sequences, approximately 12% of them detected once, and about 3.3% sits in the top ten. The trim removed 7 bases at V and 5 bases at J, leaving 8 bases unmatched. The germline V gene encodes CDR1 SGHTA and CDR2 FQGNSA. The CDR3 is 14 amino acids. The sample consisted of PBMCs or a T cell subset sorted from them (not recorded which). The V and J genes are TRBV7-2 and TRBJ1-1, with TRBD1 identical over 9 bases. This TCR was sampled from a man between 18 and 29 years old who had mild COVID-19 (a few samples of this study predate the infection). Cell type and time point are not known. CDR3 sequence (DNA): TGTGCCAGCATACGGGACAGGGAGGGGACTGAAGCTTTCTTT. It is translated as CASIRDREGTEAFF.